This TCR beta chain was sequenced in a study of early T cells in non-severe SARS-CoV-2 infection. Across the whole study: It was bulk RNA from unsorted whole blood that was sequenced, and the chains were unpaired.

Each cDNA molecule carried a unique molecular identifier. TCRdb re-analysed the 5' RACE reads in MiXCR, keeping a single row per CDR3 protein. The table shows tens of thousands of distinct CDR3 sequences, with less than 11% occurring only once. This CDR3 comprises 13 residues. Germline V gene lookup returns CDR1 SGHNT and CDR2 YENEEA. With 2 bases removed from V and 10 bases from J, the gap between germline ends came to 12 bases. The sequencing used whole blood, collected at baseline. The chain links TRBV11-3 to TRBJ2-1; the D gene is possibly TRBD2 (5 bases). This receptor was obtained from an adult who was a healthcare worker with PCR-confirmed SARS-CoV-2 infection or an uninfected control (not recorded which). CDR3 sequence reads: CASSLIRTGEQFF. The CDR3, as DNA: TGTGCCAGCAGCTTAATTCGGACGGGAGAGCAGTTCTTC.